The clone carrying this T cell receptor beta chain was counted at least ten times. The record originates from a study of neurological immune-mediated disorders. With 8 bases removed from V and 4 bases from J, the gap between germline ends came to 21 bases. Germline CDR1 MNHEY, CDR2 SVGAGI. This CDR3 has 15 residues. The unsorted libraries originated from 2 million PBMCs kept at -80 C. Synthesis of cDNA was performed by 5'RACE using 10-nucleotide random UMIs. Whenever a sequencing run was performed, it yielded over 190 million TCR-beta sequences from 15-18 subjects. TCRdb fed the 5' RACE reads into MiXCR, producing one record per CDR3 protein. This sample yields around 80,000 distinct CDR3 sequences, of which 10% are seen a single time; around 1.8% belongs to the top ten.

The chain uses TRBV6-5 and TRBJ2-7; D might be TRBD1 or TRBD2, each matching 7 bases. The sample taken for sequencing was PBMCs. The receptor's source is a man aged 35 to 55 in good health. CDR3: CASANPGGGGYEQYF. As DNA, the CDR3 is TGTGCCAGCGCAAACCCAGGGGGGGGCGGATACGAGCAGTACTTC.